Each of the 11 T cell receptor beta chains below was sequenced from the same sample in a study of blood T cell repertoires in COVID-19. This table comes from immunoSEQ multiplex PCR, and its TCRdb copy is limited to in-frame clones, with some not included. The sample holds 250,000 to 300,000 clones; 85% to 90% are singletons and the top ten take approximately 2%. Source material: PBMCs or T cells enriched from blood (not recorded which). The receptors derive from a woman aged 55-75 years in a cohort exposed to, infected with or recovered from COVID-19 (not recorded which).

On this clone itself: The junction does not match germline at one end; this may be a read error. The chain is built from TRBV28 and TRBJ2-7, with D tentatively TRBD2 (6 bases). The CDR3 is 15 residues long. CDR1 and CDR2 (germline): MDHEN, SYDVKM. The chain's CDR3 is CASSSPGLRPYQQYF. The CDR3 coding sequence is TGTGCCAGCAGTTCACCGGGACTCAGACCCTACCAGCAGTACTTC. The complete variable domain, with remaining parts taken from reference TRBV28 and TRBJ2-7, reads DVKVTQSSRYLVKRTGEKVFLECVQDMDHENMFWYRQDPGLGLRLIYFSYDVKMKEKGDIPEGYSVSREKKERFSLILESASTNQTSMYLCASSSPGLRPYQQYFGPGTRLTVT.

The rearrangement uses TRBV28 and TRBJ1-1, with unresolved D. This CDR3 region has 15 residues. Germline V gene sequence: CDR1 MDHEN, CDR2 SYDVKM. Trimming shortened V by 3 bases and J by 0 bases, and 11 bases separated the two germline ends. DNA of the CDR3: TGTGCCAGCAGTTTCCCGGGGAGAATGAACACTGAAGCTTTCTTT. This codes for CASSFPGRMNTEAFF.

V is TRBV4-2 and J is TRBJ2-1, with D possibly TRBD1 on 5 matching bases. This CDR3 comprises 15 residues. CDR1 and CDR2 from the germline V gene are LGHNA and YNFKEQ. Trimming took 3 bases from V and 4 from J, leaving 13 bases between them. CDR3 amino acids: CASSQSTGPYNEQFF. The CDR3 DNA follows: TGTGCCAGCAGCCAGAGCACAGGACCGTACAATGAGCAGTTCTTC.

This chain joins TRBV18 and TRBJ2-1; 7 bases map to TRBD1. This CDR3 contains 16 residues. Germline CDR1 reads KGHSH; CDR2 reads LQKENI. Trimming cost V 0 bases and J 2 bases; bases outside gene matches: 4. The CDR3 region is CASSPPDRAAYNEQFF. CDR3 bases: TGTGCCAGCTCACCACCCGACAGGGCCGCCTACAATGAGCAGTTCTTC.

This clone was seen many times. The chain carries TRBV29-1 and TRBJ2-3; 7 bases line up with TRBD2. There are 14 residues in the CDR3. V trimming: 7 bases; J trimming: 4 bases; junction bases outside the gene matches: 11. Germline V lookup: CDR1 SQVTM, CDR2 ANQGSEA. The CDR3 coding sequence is TGCAGCGCCCTGAGCGGGGAGGTGGCAGATACGCAGTATTTT. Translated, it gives CSALSGEVADTQYF.

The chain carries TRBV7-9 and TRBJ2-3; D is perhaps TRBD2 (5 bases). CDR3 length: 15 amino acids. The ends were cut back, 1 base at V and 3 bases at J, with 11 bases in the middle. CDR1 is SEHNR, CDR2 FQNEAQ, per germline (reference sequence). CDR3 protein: CASSLEGSVTDTQYF. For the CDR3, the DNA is TGTGCCAGCAGCTTAGAGGGTAGCGTGACAGATACGCAGTATTTT. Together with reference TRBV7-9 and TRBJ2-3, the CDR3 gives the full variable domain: DTGVSQNPRHKITKRGQNVTFRCDPISEHNRLYWYRQTLGQGPEFLTYFQNEAQLEKSRLLSDRFSAERPKGSFSTLEIQRTEQGDSAMYLCASSLEGSVTDTQYFGPGTRLTVL.

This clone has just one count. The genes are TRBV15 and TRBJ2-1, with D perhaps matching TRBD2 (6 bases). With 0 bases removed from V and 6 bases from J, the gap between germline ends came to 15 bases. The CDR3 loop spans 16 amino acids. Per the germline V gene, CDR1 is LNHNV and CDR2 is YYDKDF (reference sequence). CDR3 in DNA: TGTGCCACCAGCAGAGAAGACGGGAGTGGTGGCAATGAGCAGTTCTTC. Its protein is CATSREDGSGGNEQFF. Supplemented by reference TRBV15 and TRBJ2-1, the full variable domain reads DAMVIQNPRYQVTQFGKPVTLSCSQTLNHNVMYWYQQKSSQAPKLLFHYYDKDFNNEADTPDNFQSRRPNTSFCFLDIRSPGLGDTAMYLCATSREDGSGGNEQFFGPGTRLTVL.

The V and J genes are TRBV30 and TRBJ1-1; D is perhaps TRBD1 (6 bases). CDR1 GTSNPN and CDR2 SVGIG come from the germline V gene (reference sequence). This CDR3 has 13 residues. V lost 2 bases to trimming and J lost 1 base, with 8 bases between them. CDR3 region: CAWSQTGNTEAFF. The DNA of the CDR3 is TGTGCCTGGAGTCAGACAGGGAACACTGAAGCTTTCTTT.

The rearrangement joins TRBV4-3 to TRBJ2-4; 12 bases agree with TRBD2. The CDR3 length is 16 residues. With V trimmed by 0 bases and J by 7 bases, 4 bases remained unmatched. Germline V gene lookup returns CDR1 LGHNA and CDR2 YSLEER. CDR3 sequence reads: CASSQDLTSGSNIQYF. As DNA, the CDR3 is TGCGCCAGCAGCCAAGACCTGACTAGCGGGAGCAACATTCAGTACTTC.

In nucleotides, the CDR3 is TGTGCCAGCAGTGAGGTGGCGGGTCCCTACGAGCAGTACTTC. Translating it yields CASSEVAGPYEQYF. This chain links TRBV2 with TRBJ2-7; possibly TRBD2 for D (5 bases). V was trimmed by 3 bases and J by 2 bases, leaving 11 bases between them. CDR1 and CDR2 (germline): SNHLY, FYNNEI. The CDR3 spans 14 residues.

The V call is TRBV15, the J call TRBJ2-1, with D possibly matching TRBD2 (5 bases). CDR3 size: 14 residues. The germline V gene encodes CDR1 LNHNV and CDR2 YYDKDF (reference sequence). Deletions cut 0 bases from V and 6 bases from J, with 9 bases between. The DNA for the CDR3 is TGTGCCACCAGCAGAGACCCGGGGAGCAATGAGCAGTTCTTC. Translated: CATSRDPGSNEQFF.